This record covers a single T cell receptor beta chain. This CDR3 comprises 16 residues. V was pared by 4 bases and J by 2 bases, with 6 bases of the junction left unmatched. CDR1 is SGHNT and CDR2 is YYREEE in the germline V gene (reference sequence). This sample is drawn from a study of blood T cell repertoires in COVID-19. The data were produced by immunoSEQ multiplex PCR, yet TCRdb's version contains in-frame clones alone and is incomplete. The data contain more than 200,000 clones, about 86% of them singletons. V usage is TRBV5-4 and J usage is TRBJ1-4, with 9 bases matching TRBD1. This TCR was sampled from a woman between 45 and 60 years old with acute or convalescent COVID-19. Source material: peripheral blood. The CDR3, as DNA: TGTGCCAGCAGCGGGGGGACAGGGAAGACTAATGAAAAACTGTTTTTT. Encoded protein: CASSGGTGKTNEKLFF.